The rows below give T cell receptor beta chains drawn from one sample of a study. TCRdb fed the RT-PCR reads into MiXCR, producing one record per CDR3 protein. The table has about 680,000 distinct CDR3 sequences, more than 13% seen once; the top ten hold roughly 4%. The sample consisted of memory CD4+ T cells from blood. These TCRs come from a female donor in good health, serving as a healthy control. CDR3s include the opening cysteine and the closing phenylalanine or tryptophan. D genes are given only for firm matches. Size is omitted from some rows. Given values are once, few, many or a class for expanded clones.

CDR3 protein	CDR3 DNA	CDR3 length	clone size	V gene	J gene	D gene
CASSHTSGGETQYF	TGTGCCAGCAGCCACACTAGCGGGGGGGAGACCCAGTACTTC	14	NA	TRBV12-3/TRBV12-4	TRBJ2-5	TRBD2
CASSLRGGGDTQYF	TGTGCCAGCAGTTTAAGGGGGGGTGGAGATACGCAGTATTTT	14	NA	TRBV12-3/TRBV12-4	TRBJ2-3	NA
CASSREKLFF	TGTGCCAGCAGCCGTGAAAAACTGTTTTTT	10	many	TRBV4-2	TRBJ1-4	NA
CAWSITYYEQYF	TGTGCCTGGAGTATCACCTACTACGAGCAGTACTTC	12	NA	TRBV30	TRBJ2-7	NA
CAIGAGELEAFF	TGTGCCATCGGGGCGGGAGAGCTTGAAGCTTTCTTT	12	NA	TRBV10-3	TRBJ1-1	NA
CASSRQGAGGNTIYF	TGTGCCAGCAGCAGACAGGGGGCGGGAGGAAACACCATATATTTT	15	NA	TRBV12-3/TRBV12-4	TRBJ1-3	TRBD1
CSARSSGSFSNEQFF	TGCAGTGCTAGGAGTAGCGGGAGTTTCAGCAATGAGCAGTTCTTC	15	many	TRBV20-1	TRBJ2-1	TRBD2
CASSLGYLEQYF	TGTGCCAGCAGCTTGGGATACTTAGAGCAGTACTTC	12	NA	TRBV7-9	TRBJ2-7	NA
CASSFNGGLAGGYNEQFF	TGTGCCAGCAGTTTTAATGGGGGACTAGCGGGAGGATACAATGAGCAGTTCTTC	18	NA	TRBV28	TRBJ2-1	TRBD2
CASSPFGVSGANVLTF	TGTGCCAGTAGTCCCTTCGGGGTCTCTGGGGCCAACGTCCTGACTTTC	16	once	TRBV19	TRBJ2-6	NA
CASSLEGPDTQYF	TGTGCCAGCAGCTTAGAGGGGCCGGATACGCAGTATTTT	13	many	TRBV7-9	TRBJ2-3	NA
CASTREAGAWDYEQYF	TGTGCGAGCACCCGTGAGGCGGGAGCATGGGACTACGAGCAGTACTTC	16	NA	TRBV11-2	TRBJ2-7	TRBD2
CSARVSGNYGYTF	TGCAGTGCTAGAGTTTCAGGAAACTATGGCTACACCTTC	13	NA	TRBV20-1	TRBJ1-2	NA
CSVTSVDGDEQYF	TGCAGCGTCACTTCAGTCGATGGGGACGAGCAGTACTTC	13	many	TRBV29-1	TRBJ2-7	NA
CASRRQGATTDTQYF	TGTGCCAGCAGAAGACAGGGGGCCACCACAGATACGCAGTATTTT	15	NA	TRBV19	TRBJ2-3	TRBD1
CASTTVGGDAFF	TGTGCGAGCACCACGGTGGGGGGCGACGCTTTCTTT	12	NA	TRBV2	TRBJ1-1	NA
CASTRGADLSTDTQYF	TGCGCCAGCACAAGGGGGGCTGACCTTAGCACAGATACGCAGTATTTT	16	few	TRBV5-1	TRBJ2-3	NA
CAWRVTGGVYEQYF	TGTGCCTGGAGAGTAACGGGAGGGGTATACGAGCAGTACTTC	14	few	TRBV30	TRBJ2-7	TRBD2
CSARRVQLASTDTQYF	TGCAGTGCTCGCCGAGTACAACTAGCTAGCACAGATACGCAGTATTTT	16	few	TRBV20-1	TRBJ2-3	NA
CASSLEVLSQRVGAFF	TGTGCCAGCAGTTTAGAGGTGTTGTCTCAAAGGGTGGGAGCTTTCTTT	16	NA	TRBV12-3/TRBV12-4	TRBJ1-1	NA
CASSPTAGGSYEQYF	TGTGCCAGCAGCCCGACAGCGGGAGGGTCCTACGAGCAGTACTTC	15	many	TRBV5-5	TRBJ2-7	TRBD2
CASSERTGGRGTDTQYF	TGTGCCAGCAGTGAGCGCACAGGGGGCAGGGGCACAGATACGCAGTATTTT	17	NA	TRBV6-1	TRBJ2-3	TRBD1
CASSSTTWAASGRGETQYF	TGCGCCAGCAGCTCAACAACTTGGGCGGCTAGCGGGAGAGGAGAGACCCAGTACTTC	19	many	TRBV5-1	TRBJ2-5	TRBD2
CASSSTSTVQETQYF	TGTGCCAGCAGCTCGACCTCGACAGTCCAAGAGACCCAGTACTTC	15	few	TRBV7-2	TRBJ2-5	NA
CASSSGPKIVDEQFF	TGTGCCAGCAGCTCCGGACCGAAGATTGTCGATGAGCAGTTCTTC	15	NA	TRBV11-2	TRBJ2-1	NA
CSVEGQALANYGYTF	TGCAGCGTCGAAGGACAGGCGCTAGCTAACTATGGCTACACCTTC	15	NA	TRBV29-1	TRBJ1-2	TRBD1
CASSPGQGISDEQFF	TGTGCCAGCAGCCCGGGACAGGGCATCTCCGATGAGCAGTTCTTC	15	many	TRBV11-2	TRBJ2-1	TRBD1